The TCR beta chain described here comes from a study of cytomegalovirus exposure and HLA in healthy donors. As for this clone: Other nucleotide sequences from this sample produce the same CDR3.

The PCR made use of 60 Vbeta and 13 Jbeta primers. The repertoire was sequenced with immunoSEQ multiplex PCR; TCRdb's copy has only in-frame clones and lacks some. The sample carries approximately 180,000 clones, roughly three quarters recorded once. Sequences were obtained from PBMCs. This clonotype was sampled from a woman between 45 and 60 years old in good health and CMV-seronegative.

The CDR3 reads CASSPTGGSNQPQHF. CDR3 DNA: TGTGCCAGCAGCCCGACGGGGGGAAGCAATCAGCCCCAGCATTTT. The gene calls are TRBV9 and TRBJ1-5, with a weak D call TRBD1 (5 bases). This CDR3 has 15 residues. V shed 4 bases and J shed 1 base, with 12 bases lying between them. CDR1 is SGDLS, CDR2 YYNGEE, per germline. Supplemented by reference TRBV9 and TRBJ1-5, the full variable domain reads DSGVTQTPKHLITATGQRVTLRCSPRSGDLSVYWYQQSLDQGLQFLIQYYNGEERAKGNILERFSAQQFPDLHSELNLSSLELGDSALYFCASSPTGGSNQPQHFGDGTRLSIL.